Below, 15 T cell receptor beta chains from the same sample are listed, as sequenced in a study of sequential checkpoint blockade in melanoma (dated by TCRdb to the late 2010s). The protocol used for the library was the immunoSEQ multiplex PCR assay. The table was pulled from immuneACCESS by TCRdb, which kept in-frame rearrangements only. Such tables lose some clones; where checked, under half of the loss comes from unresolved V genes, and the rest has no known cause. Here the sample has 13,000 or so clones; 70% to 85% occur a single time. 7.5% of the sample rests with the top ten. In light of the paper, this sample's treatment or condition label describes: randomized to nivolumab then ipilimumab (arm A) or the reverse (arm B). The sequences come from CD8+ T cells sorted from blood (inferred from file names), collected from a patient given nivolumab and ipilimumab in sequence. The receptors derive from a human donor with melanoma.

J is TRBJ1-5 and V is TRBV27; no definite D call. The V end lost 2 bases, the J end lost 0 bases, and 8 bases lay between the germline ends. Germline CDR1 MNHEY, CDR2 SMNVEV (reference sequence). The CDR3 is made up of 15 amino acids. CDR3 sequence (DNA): TGTGCCAGCAGTTTAAGAGGAAATAGCAATCAGCCCCAGCATTTT. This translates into CASSLRGNSNQPQHF.

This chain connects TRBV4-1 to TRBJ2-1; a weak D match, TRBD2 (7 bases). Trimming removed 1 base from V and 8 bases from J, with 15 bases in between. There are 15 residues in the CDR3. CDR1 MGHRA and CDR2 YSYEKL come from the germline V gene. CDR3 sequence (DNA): TGCGCCAGCAGCCAAGTGAGAGGGGGGGCCGATGAGCAGTTCTTC. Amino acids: CASSQVRGGADEQFF.

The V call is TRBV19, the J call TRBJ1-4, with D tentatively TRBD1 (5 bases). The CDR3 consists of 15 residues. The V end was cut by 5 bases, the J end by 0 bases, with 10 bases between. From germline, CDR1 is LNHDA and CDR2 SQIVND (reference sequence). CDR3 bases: TGTGCCAGTAGTTCCGGGACTGCAACTAATGAAAAACTGTTTTTT. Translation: CASSSGTATNEKLFF.

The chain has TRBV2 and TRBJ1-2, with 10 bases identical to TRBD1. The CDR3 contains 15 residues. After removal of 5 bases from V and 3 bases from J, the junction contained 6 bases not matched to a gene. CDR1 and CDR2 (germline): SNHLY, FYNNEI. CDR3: CASSPGDRGYYGYTF. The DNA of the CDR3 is TGTGCCAGCAGTCCCGGGGACAGGGGATACTATGGCTACACCTTC.

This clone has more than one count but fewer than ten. CDR3 coding DNA: TGCAGCGTTGAAATGGGGGGTAAAGGTAACGAGCAGTACTTC. Translated: CSVEMGGKGNEQYF. The chain has TRBV29-1 and TRBJ2-7, with D possibly matching TRBD2 (6 bases). The CDR3 is 14 residues long. Germline CDR1 SQVTM, CDR2 ANQGSEA. The germline V and J ends were trimmed by 2 bases and 5 bases, with 16 bases remaining between them.

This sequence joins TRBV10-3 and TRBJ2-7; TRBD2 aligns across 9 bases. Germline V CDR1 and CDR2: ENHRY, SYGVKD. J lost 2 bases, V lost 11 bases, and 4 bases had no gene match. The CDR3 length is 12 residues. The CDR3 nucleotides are TGTGCCGTCTTAGCGGGGGCCTACGAGCAGTACTTC. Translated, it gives CAVLAGAYEQYF.

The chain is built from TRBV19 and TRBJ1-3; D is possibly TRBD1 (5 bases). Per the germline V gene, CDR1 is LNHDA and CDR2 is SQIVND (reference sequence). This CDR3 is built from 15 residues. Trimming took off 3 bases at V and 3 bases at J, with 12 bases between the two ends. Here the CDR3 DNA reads TGTGCCAGTAGTATGCAGGGTATTAATGGAAACACCATATATTTT. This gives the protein CASSMQGINGNTIYF.

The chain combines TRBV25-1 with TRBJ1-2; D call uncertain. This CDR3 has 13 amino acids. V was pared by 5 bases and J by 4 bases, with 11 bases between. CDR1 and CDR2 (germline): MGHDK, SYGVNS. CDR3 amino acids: CASSNGDPYGYTF. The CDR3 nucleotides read TGTGCCAGCAGTAACGGAGATCCCTATGGCTACACCTTC.

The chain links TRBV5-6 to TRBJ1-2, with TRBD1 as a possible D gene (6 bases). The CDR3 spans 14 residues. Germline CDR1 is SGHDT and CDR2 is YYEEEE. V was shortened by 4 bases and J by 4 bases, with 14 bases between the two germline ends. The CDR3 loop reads CASSRDNGGYGYTF. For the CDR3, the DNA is TGTGCCAGCAGCCGGGACAACGGAGGCTATGGCTACACCTTC.

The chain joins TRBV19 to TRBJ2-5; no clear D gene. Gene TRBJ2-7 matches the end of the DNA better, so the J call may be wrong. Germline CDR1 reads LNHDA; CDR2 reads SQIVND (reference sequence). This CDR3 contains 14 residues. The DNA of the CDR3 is TGTGCCAGTAGTGTTGGGTCTCCTGACTACGAGCAGTACTTC. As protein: CASSVGSPDYEQYF.

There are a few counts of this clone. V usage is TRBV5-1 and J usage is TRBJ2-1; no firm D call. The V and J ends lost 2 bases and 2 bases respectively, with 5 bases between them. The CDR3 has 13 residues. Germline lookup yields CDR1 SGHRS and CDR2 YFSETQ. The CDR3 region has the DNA TGCGCCAGCAGCTTTGGGCCCTACAATGAGCAGTTCTTC. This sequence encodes CASSFGPYNEQFF.

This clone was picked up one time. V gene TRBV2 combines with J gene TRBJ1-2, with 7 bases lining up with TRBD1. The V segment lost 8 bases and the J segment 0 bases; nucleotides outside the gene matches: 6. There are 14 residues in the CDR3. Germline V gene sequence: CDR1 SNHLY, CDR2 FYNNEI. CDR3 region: CASPTGTPNYGYTF. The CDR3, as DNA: TGTGCCAGCCCGACAGGGACACCTAACTATGGCTACACCTTC.

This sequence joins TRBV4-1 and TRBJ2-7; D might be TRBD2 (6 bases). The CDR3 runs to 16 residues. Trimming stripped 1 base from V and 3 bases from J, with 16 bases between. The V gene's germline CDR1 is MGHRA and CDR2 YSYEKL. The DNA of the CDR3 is TGCGCCAGCAGCCAAGGAGGAGGGGCCGAGTTCTACGAGCAGTACTTC. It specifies CASSQGGGAEFYEQYF.

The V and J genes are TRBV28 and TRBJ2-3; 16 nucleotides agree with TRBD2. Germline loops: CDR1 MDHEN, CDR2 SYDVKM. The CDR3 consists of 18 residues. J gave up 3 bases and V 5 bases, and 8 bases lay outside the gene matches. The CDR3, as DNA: TGTGCCAGCAGTCTCGGGACTAGCGGGGGGGTTCTAACAGATACGCAGTATTTT. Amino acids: CASSLGTSGGVLTDTQYF.

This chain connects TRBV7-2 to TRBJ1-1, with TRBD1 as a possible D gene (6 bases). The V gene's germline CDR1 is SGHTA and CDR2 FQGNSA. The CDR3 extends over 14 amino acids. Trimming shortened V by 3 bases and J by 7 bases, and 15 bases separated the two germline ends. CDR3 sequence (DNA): TGTGCCAGCAGCTTCGGCCTGGGGGCGGTTGAAGCTTTCTTT. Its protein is CASSFGLGAVEAFF.